A selection of T cell receptor beta chains follows, all from one sample in a study of cytomegalovirus exposure and HLA in healthy donors. Profiled with immunoSEQ multiplex PCR; TCRdb holds only in-frame clones, not every one. The sample yields 140,000 or so clones, just over 65% seen once. The sequenced sample was PBMCs. The source of these receptors is a woman aged 55-70 years in good health and CMV-seronegative. CDR3s include the opening cysteine and the closing phenylalanine or tryptophan.

V gene: TRBV6-6; J gene: TRBJ1-4; CDR3 protein: CAAEDRGREKLFF
V gene: TRBV7-9; J gene: TRBJ2-3; CDR3 protein: CASSLARDSFTDTQYF
V gene: TRBV6-5; J gene: TRBJ1-2; CDR3 protein: CASTPLDREDYGYTF
V gene: TRBV5-4; J gene: TRBJ2-1; CDR3 protein: CASSLPRRGGVGNNEQFF
V gene: TRBV21-1; J gene: TRBJ2-3; CDR3 protein: CASSKERTSGLAGGILGTDTQYF
V gene: TRBV6-4; J gene: TRBJ2-2; CDR3 protein: CASSDRGTSGGGLAGELFF
V gene: TRBV4-2; J gene: TRBJ2-1; CDR3 protein: CASSQDWAKQFF
V gene: TRBV7-2; J gene: TRBJ1-1; CDR3 protein: CASSPVGYSEAFF
V gene: TRBV4-2; J gene: TRBJ2-2; CDR3 protein: CASSQETAGGPGGELFF
V gene: TRBV7-3; J gene: TRBJ2-5; CDR3 protein: CASSLLGGGAAQYF
V gene: TRBV7-9; J gene: TRBJ2-4; CDR3 protein: CASSRLISVGGRKNIQYF
V gene: TRBV28; J gene: TRBJ2-1; CDR3 protein: CASSPPGGSYNEQFF
V gene: TRBV5-4; J gene: TRBJ2-7; CDR3 protein: CASSRTGGTYEQYF
V gene: TRBV7-8; J gene: TRBJ2-7; CDR3 protein: CASSLEQISYEQYF
V gene: TRBV18; J gene: TRBJ2-2; CDR3 protein: CASSPLAANTGELFF
V gene: TRBV19; J gene: TRBJ2-1; CDR3 protein: CASSTQGYNEQFF
V gene: TRBV6-1; J gene: TRBJ1-4; CDR3 protein: CASKEGIGKLFF
V gene: TRBV11-3; J gene: TRBJ2-1; CDR3 protein: CASSLDKRNEQFF
V gene: TRBV27; J gene: TRBJ2-5; CDR3 protein: CASKPTSAQTQYF
V gene: TRBV2; J gene: TRBJ1-5; CDR3 protein: CASSSLMRSNQPQHF
V gene: TRBV19; J gene: TRBJ2-7; CDR3 protein: CASSYRDRNEQYF
V gene: TRBV29-1; J gene: TRBJ1-2; CDR3 protein: CSVGRGSGYTF
V gene: TRBV7-8; J gene: TRBJ1-5; CDR3 protein: CASSWGGENQPQHF
V gene: TRBV27; J gene: TRBJ1-1; CDR3 protein: CASSLSRPGRGTEAFF
V gene: TRBV5-1; J gene: TRBJ1-4; CDR3 protein: CASSPQGGLNEKLFF
V gene: TRBV7-2; J gene: TRBJ1-2; CDR3 protein: CASSLVGGGQGARGYTF
V gene: TRBV27; J gene: TRBJ1-2; CDR3 protein: CASSLSPGANYGYTF
V gene: TRBV19; J gene: TRBJ1-2; CDR3 protein: CASSPGQRNYGYTF
V gene: TRBV4-3; J gene: TRBJ2-1; CDR3 protein: CASSQDKTDNEQFF
V gene: TRBV28; J gene: TRBJ2-4; CDR3 protein: CASSLLGGKNIQYF
V gene: TRBV7-2; J gene: TRBJ1-4; CDR3 protein: CASSFRDEKLFF
V gene: TRBV7-9; J gene: TRBJ1-1; CDR3 protein: CSSRPGTALRIEAFF
V gene: TRBV23-1; J gene: TRBJ2-7; CDR3 protein: CASSQSGGDEQYF
V gene: TRBV9; J gene: TRBJ2-1; CDR3 protein: CASSLGRGSYNEQFF
V gene: TRBV11-3; J gene: TRBJ1-1; CDR3 protein: CASSLEGQKNTEAFF
V gene: TRBV5-1; J gene: TRBJ1-1; CDR3 protein: CASRGSGTDNLNTEAFF
V gene: TRBV14; J gene: TRBJ2-3; CDR3 protein: CASSQRIVADTQYF
V gene: TRBV7-9; J gene: TRBJ1-2; CDR3 protein: CASSLGGTAIYGYTF
V gene: TRBV7-2; J gene: TRBJ2-6; CDR3 protein: CASSLRQGATGANVLTF
V gene: TRBV9; J gene: TRBJ1-1; CDR3 protein: CASSVGSLNTEAFF
V gene: TRBV6-1; J gene: TRBJ2-7; CDR3 protein: CASRAGTYEQYF
V gene: TRBV7-2; J gene: TRBJ1-2; CDR3 protein: CASSLDRGPVSGGYTF
V gene: TRBV18; J gene: TRBJ2-3; CDR3 protein: CASSAQVEHTQYF
V gene: TRBV9; J gene: TRBJ2-7; CDR3 protein: CASSPRTGKYEQYF
V gene: TRBV19; J gene: TRBJ1-4; CDR3 protein: CASSTRGTTNEKLFF
V gene: TRBV7-2; J gene: TRBJ2-1; CDR3 protein: CASSLVGGGAYNEQFF
V gene: TRBV28; J gene: TRBJ1-6; CDR3 protein: CASAPEGATLHF
V gene: TRBV12-5; J gene: TRBJ1-2; CDR3 protein: CASGFLDRGLGYTF